One sample yielded the 10 T cell receptor beta chains listed below, sequenced in a study of blood T cells in healthy people across ages. The authors ran a second PCR of about 7 to 11 cycles using a sample-barcoded 5' primer and a J-beta primer mix. TCRdb ran MiXCR on the 5' RACE reads and lists one entry per CDR3 protein. This sample has about 930,000 distinct CDR3 sequences, with around 29% found just once. This sample was also put to use in a study of T cells of mothers and their children.

The sequenced sample consisted of blood. The source is a woman aged 40-49 years in good health.

The chain has TRBV15 and TRBJ1-3; D is possibly TRBD1 (6 bases). The V gene's germline CDR1 is LNHNV and CDR2 YYDKDF (reference sequence). V was clipped by 3 bases and J by 0 bases, with 12 bases between them. This CDR3 spans 16 amino acids. CDR3 DNA sequence: TGTGCCACCAGCAGTCGAACACAGGGCTCTGGAAACACCATATATTTT. Translating it yields CATSSRTQGSGNTIYF.

This clonotype was detected ten times or more. The chain recombines TRBV4-1 with TRBJ2-1; TRBD1 matches at 8 bases. The trim removed 3 bases at V and 0 bases at J, leaving 10 bases unmatched. This CDR3 has 18 amino acids. Germline CDR1 is MGHRA and CDR2 is YSYEKL. The CDR3 DNA reads as TGCGCCAGCAGCCACTCCGGGACAGGCTCCAGCTCCTACAATGAGCAGTTCTTC. Translated, it gives CASSHSGTGSSSYNEQFF.

The chain couples TRBV7-9 to TRBJ2-7; 7 bases fit TRBD1. Germline V gene sequence: CDR1 SEHNR, CDR2 FQNEAQ (reference sequence). The CDR3 is 14 residues long. V was clipped by 1 base and J by 11 bases; unmatched bases: 11. The DNA for the CDR3 is TGTGCCAGCAGCTTAGGCGGCTCAGGGGGACGTGAGTACTTC. This codes for CASSLGGSGGREYF.

This clonotype showed up just a few times. CDR3 bases: TGTGCCATCGCGGCAAGGGTCCACGAGCAGTACTTC. The encoded protein is CAIAARVHEQYF. The V and J genes are TRBV10-3 and TRBJ2-7; D not certain. Trimming took 8 bases from V and 5 from J, leaving 13 bases between them. Germline lookup yields CDR1 ENHRY and CDR2 SYGVKD. CDR3 length equals 12 residues.

V usage is TRBV3-1 and J usage is TRBJ2-3, with a weak D call TRBD1 (6 bases). Germline V gene data show CDR1 as LGHDT and CDR2 as YNNKEL (reference sequence). The V end was cut by 3 bases, the J end by 4 bases, with 17 bases between. The CDR3 runs to 16 residues. The CDR3: CASSHERRQDSDTQYF. Written as DNA, the CDR3 is TGTGCCAGCAGCCACGAGAGGAGACAGGACTCAGATACGCAGTATTTT.

This clonotype was found a few times. This rearrangement joins TRBV7-6 to TRBJ1-1; D is undetermined. CDR1 and CDR2 from the germline V gene are SGHVS and FNYEAQ. The V end lost 1 base, the J end lost 0 bases, and 9 bases lay between the germline ends. CDR3 length equals 15 residues. CDR3 sequence reads: CASSLGSTVNTEAFF. DNA of the CDR3: TGTGCCAGCAGCTTAGGTAGTACGGTGAACACTGAAGCTTTCTTT.

The chain employs TRBV7-2 and TRBJ1-1; unclear D gene. From germline, CDR1 is SGHTA and CDR2 FQGNSA. Trimming took 1 base from V and 2 from J, leaving 8 bases between them. The CDR3 extends over 14 amino acids. CDR3 DNA: TGTGCCAGCAGCTTAGTAATGACCAACACTGAAGCTTTCTTT. It codes for CASSLVMTNTEAFF. Full variable domain (outside the CDR3, taken from reference TRBV7-2 and TRBJ1-1): GAGVSQSPSNKVTEKGKDVELRCDPISGHTALYWYRQSLGQGLEFLIYFQGNSAPDKSGLPSDRFSAERTGGSVSTLTIQRTQQEDSAVYLCASSLVMTNTEAFFGQGTRLTVV.

This clonotype has only one observation. V usage is TRBV7-2 and J usage is TRBJ2-7; a weak D match, TRBD2 (6 bases). Germline-derived CDR1 and CDR2 are SGHTA and FQGNSA. There are 14 residues in the CDR3. Trimming removed 5 bases from V and 7 bases from J, with 18 bases in between. The CDR3 loop is CASSTRLGYNEQYF. CDR3 coding DNA: TGTGCCAGCAGCACCAGACTAGGCTACAATGAGCAGTACTTC.

Concerning this clonotype: An end of the junction differs from the germline gene, which may be a read error. V gene TRBV29-1 combines with J gene TRBJ1-1; tentative D call: TRBD1 (5 bases). The CDR3 is 13 amino acids. The germline V gene has CDR1 SQVTM and CDR2 ANQGSEA. CDR3 sequence: CSAEETTGLEAFF. The CDR3 bases are TGCAGCGCTGAAGAAACAACAGGTTTGGAAGCTTTCTTT.

This clonotype was seen only a few times. This chain uses TRBV5-1 with TRBJ1-2; 8 bases line up with TRBD1. CDR1 and CDR2 (germline): SGHRS, YFSETQ. This CDR3 is built from 15 residues. V shed 2 bases and J 7 bases; nucleotides not matched to a gene: 10. The CDR3 nucleotides are TGCGCCAGCAGCTTTGAACCGGGACAGGAAAGTGGCTACACCTTC. It encodes CASSFEPGQESGYTF. Combining the CDR3 with reference TRBV5-1 and TRBJ1-2 gives the whole variable domain KAGVTQTPRYLIKTRGQQVTLSCSPISGHRSVSWYQQTPGQGLQFLFEYFSETQRNKGNFPGRFSGRQFSNSRSEMNVSTLELGDSALYLCASSFEPGQESGYTFGSGTRLTVV.